The 18 T cell receptor beta chains reported below all come from one sample, sequenced in a study of blood T cell repertoires in COVID-19. The data were produced by immunoSEQ multiplex PCR, yet TCRdb's version contains in-frame clones alone and is incomplete. The sample consists of some 300,000 clones, approximately 89% of them appearing once. Source material: peripheral blood. Receptors originate from a woman in her twenties or thirties who had recovered from COVID-19.

This chain joins TRBV19 and TRBJ1-5, with 7 bases fitting TRBD1. The ends lost 6 bases at V and 11 bases at J; junction bases unmatched: 13. The CDR3 extends over 14 amino acids. The V gene's germline CDR1 is LNHDA and CDR2 SQIVND (reference sequence). CDR3 residues: CASSLTGFFSAQHF. As DNA, the CDR3 is TGTGCCAGTAGCTTGACAGGGTTTTTTTCAGCCCAGCATTTT.

The chain is built from TRBV28 and TRBJ1-3, with TRBD1 as a possible D gene (5 bases). Germline lookup yields CDR1 MDHEN and CDR2 SYDVKM. This CDR3 comprises 18 residues. V lost 2 bases to trimming and J lost 0 bases, with 17 bases between them. The CDR3 loop is CASSLGGRGGSSGNTIYF. The DNA for the CDR3 is TGTGCCAGCAGTTTAGGGGGTCGCGGGGGATCCTCTGGAAACACCATATATTTT.

The chain has TRBV7-8 and TRBJ1-3, with 8 bases lining up with TRBD1. The germline V gene encodes CDR1 SGHVS and CDR2 FQNEAQ. The CDR3 totals 16 residues. V trimming: 5 bases; J trimming: 0 bases; junction bases outside the gene matches: 6. The CDR3 DNA sequence: TGTGCCAGCAGCACAAGACAGGGGAACTCTGGAAACACCATATATTTT. It specifies CASSTRQGNSGNTIYF.

The CDR3 DNA reads TGTGCCAGCAGCCAAGTAACCAACAGGGGGCGTCGGACTGAAGCTTTCTTT. It translates to CASSQVTNRGRRTEAFF. The chain employs TRBV3-1 (or the pseudogene TRBV3-2) and TRBJ1-1, with 9 positions matching TRBD1. The germline gives CDR1 LGHDT, CDR2 YNNKEL (reference sequence). The CDR3 is 17 amino acids. With V trimmed by 1 base and J by 5 bases, 11 bases remained unmatched.

The CDR3 DNA reads as TGTGCCAGCAGCTTAGTCCGCAGGGGGCGCACAGATACGCAGTATTTT. Translation: CASSLVRRGRTDTQYF. The chain carries TRBV11-1 and TRBJ2-3; 8 bases line up with TRBD1. CDR1 and CDR2 from the germline V gene are SGHAT and FQDESV (reference sequence). V was pared by 1 base and J by 1 base, with 4 bases of the junction left unmatched. This CDR3 is 16 amino acids long.

The chain joins TRBV6-1 to TRBJ1-5; no clear D gene. Germline CDR1 is MNHNS and CDR2 is SASEGT. CDR3 length: 15 amino acids. The germline V and J ends were trimmed by 3 bases and 6 bases, with 15 bases remaining between them. CDR3 region: CASSDRPSGGQPQHF. In DNA form, the CDR3 reads TGTGCCAGCAGTGACCGACCCTCCGGAGGTCAGCCCCAGCATTTT.

This chain uses TRBV2 with TRBJ2-1; 12 positions match TRBD1. The CDR3 is made up of 16 amino acids. V lost 6 bases and J lost 6; bases outside the gene matches: 9. Germline values: CDR1 SNHLY, CDR2 FYNNEI. As DNA, the CDR3 is TGTGCCAGCAGCCGAATTCCGGGACAGGGGGCCAATGAGCAGTTCTTC. Residues: CASSRIPGQGANEQFF.

The chain combines TRBV6-5 with TRBJ1-5; no clear D gene. Germline assignment: CDR1 MNHEY and CDR2 SVGAGI. CDR3 length: 12 amino acids. The V and J ends lost 3 bases and 4 bases respectively, with 4 bases between them. The CDR3 region is CASSYQNQPQHF. The CDR3 DNA is TGTGCCAGCAGTTATCAGAATCAGCCCCAGCATTTT.

The chain links TRBV4-2 to TRBJ2-3; 11 positions agree with TRBD1. With V trimmed by 1 base and J by 2 bases, 2 bases remained unmatched. Germline CDR1 LGHNA, CDR2 YNFKEQ. This CDR3 is built from 16 residues. The CDR3 bases are TGTGCCAGCAGCCAAGTGGGACAGGGGGTCACAGATACGCAGTATTTT. Translated, it gives CASSQVGQGVTDTQYF.

CDR3 sequence reads: CASSLYGTQASYEQYF. As DNA, the CDR3 is TGTGCCAGCAGTTTATACGGGACACAAGCCTCCTACGAGCAGTACTTC. The rearrangement links TRBV28 to TRBJ2-7, with a tentative D call TRBD1 (6 bases). Germline V gives CDR1 MDHEN, CDR2 SYDVKM. Trimming removed 1 base from V and 0 bases from J, with 13 bases in between. This CDR3 region has 16 residues.

The chain links TRBV27 to TRBJ1-5, with TRBD1 matching over 10 bases. V shed 7 bases and J 0 bases; nucleotides not matched to a gene: 6. The CDR3 consists of 16 residues. CDR1 is MNHEY and CDR2 is SMNVEV in the germline V gene (reference sequence). DNA for the CDR3: TGTGCCAGCACTCCGACAGGGGGCTATAGCAATCAGCCCCAGCATTTT. This sequence encodes CASTPTGGYSNQPQHF.

This clone appeared a few times. The chain recombines TRBV5-1 with TRBJ2-3, with 7 positions matching TRBD1. From germline, CDR1 is SGHRS and CDR2 YFSETQ. The CDR3 covers 15 residues. J lost 0 bases, V lost 3 bases, and 4 bases had no gene match. Here the CDR3 reads CASSYKTGSTDTQYF. Written as DNA, the CDR3 is TGCGCCAGCAGCTATAAGACAGGGAGCACAGATACGCAGTATTTT.

The genes are TRBV5-4 and TRBJ2-1, with TRBD2 identical over 8 bases. Unmatched junction bases numbered 12, after V lost 0 bases and J lost 7 bases. Germline V CDR1 and CDR2: SGHNT, YYREEE (reference sequence). CDR3 length: 17 amino acids. For the CDR3, the DNA is TGTGCCAGCAGCTTGGGGGGACTAGGAGGCGGATTGAATGAGCAGTTCTTC. This codes for CASSLGGLGGGLNEQFF.

The V call is TRBV27, the J call TRBJ2-7, with D tentatively TRBD2 (6 bases). There are 12 residues in the CDR3. Germline V lookup: CDR1 MNHEY, CDR2 SMNVEV (reference sequence). V lost 6 bases to trimming and J lost 7 bases, with 13 bases between them. The DNA for the CDR3 is TGTGCCAGCAGAAGTCATGGGGGGGAGCAGTACTTC. It yields the protein CASRSHGGEQYF.

The chain couples TRBV6-5 to TRBJ1-2; weak D call: TRBD1 (6 bases). This CDR3 region has 14 residues. The V gene's germline CDR1 is MNHEY and CDR2 SVGAGI. Trimming removed 6 bases from V and 3 bases from J, with 14 bases in between. The CDR3 nucleotides read TGTGCCAGCAGCGTGGGGGCGGCCTACTATGGCTACACCTTC. Amino acid sequence: CASSVGAAYYGYTF.

The chain employs TRBV6-5 and TRBJ2-7; a weak D match, TRBD1 (5 bases). Deletions cut 5 bases from V and 4 bases from J, with 12 bases between. Germline V gene data show CDR1 as MNHEY and CDR2 as SVGAGI. This CDR3 is 13 amino acids long. The CDR3 bases are TGTGCCAGCAGTCCTGACAGAGTATACGAGCAGTACTTC. This gives the protein CASSPDRVYEQYF.

V is TRBV11-2 and J is TRBJ2-1; D remains unclear. CDR1 and CDR2 from the germline V gene are SGHAT and FQNNGV. V dropped 5 bases and J dropped 8 bases, with 25 bases sitting between them. The CDR3 has 17 residues. The CDR3, as DNA: TGTGCCAGCAGCCCTCCACTGGGTAGCCGATACCGGGATGAGCAGTTCTTC. It encodes CASSPPLGSRYRDEQFF.

The chain combines TRBV6-5 with TRBJ1-4; 7 positions agree with TRBD1. V lost 7 bases, J lost 3 bases, and 8 bases stayed unmatched. The CDR3 spans 15 residues. CDR1 is MNHEY, CDR2 SVGAGI, per germline. The CDR3 protein is CASTGQEGANEKLFF. The DNA for the CDR3 is TGTGCCAGCACCGGACAGGAGGGCGCTAATGAAAAACTGTTTTTT.